This T cell receptor beta chain comes out of a study of CD8+ T cells in alopecia areata. Isolated RNA was reverse transcribed into cDNA used as the sequencing template. The method was immunoSEQ multiplex PCR; TCRdb's version includes in-frame clones alone and lacks a portion of them. The sample lists 170,000 or so clones; roughly 53% were seen once. General study points: Normal skin's resident alphabeta T cells are sequenced alongside lesional scalp T cells.

Documented treatment: oral pan-JAK inhibitor, 5-10 mg twice daily. Details on this clone: Its matching antigen is unknown. This likely reflects a read error, since a far larger clone is one base away.

The source of this sequence is a human donor with alopecia areata. Sequences were derived from CD8+ T cells sorted from blood, sampled at week 24, from a patient treated with tofacitinib.

The CDR3 loop is CASSQDGSSGANVLTF. The CDR3 nucleotides read TGTGCCAGCAGCCAAGATGGGAGCTCTGGGGCCAACGTCCTGACTTTC. The rearrangement links TRBV2 to TRBJ2-6; D may be TRBD2 (5 bases). Trimming took 6 bases from V and 0 from J, leaving 12 bases between them. This CDR3 contains 16 residues. Per germline, CDR1 SNHLY and CDR2 FYNNEI.